Below, 23 T cell receptor beta chains from the same sample are listed, as sequenced in a study of T cell changes during pregnancy in multiple sclerosis. TCRdb's copy holds only in-frame clones and misses some; the assay was immunoSEQ multiplex PCR. The sample contains about 100,000 clones, around nine tenths of which appear only once. The material sequenced was peripheral blood, taken in the second trimester of pregnancy. Receptors were obtained from a female donor with multiple sclerosis, enrolled in a pregnancy study.

The chain recombines TRBV18 with TRBJ2-1; D may be TRBD2 (5 bases). Trimming left V 0 bases short and J 3 bases short, with 9 bases between. The CDR3 runs to 15 residues. Looked up from germline, CDR1 is KGHSH and CDR2 is LQKENI. The DNA for the CDR3 is TGTGCCAGCTCACCACCGGCGAGCGGCTACAATGAGCAGTTCTTC. It specifies CASSPPASGYNEQFF.

This clone has more than one count but fewer than ten. The chain's CDR3 is CASSFPGHNSYNEQFF. The CDR3 nucleotides read TGTGCCAGCAGCTTTCCGGGACATAATTCCTACAATGAGCAGTTCTTC. V and J are TRBV5-8 and TRBJ2-1; D is possibly TRBD1 (6 bases). Germline CDR1 is SGHTS and CDR2 is YDEGEE. CDR3 length: 16 residues. The germline V and J ends were trimmed by 2 bases and 1 base, with 13 bases remaining between them.

As for this clone: Within the sample, other DNA sequences also encode this same CDR3. The V and J genes are TRBV18 and TRBJ2-7, with D tentatively TRBD2 (5 bases). The CDR3 totals 13 residues. Between the trimmed V and J ends, which lost 1 base and 3 bases, there was a span of 7 bases. Germline lookup yields CDR1 KGHSH and CDR2 LQKENI. CDR3 residues: CASSPRGDYEQYF. In DNA form, the CDR3 reads TGTGCCAGCTCACCACGGGGAGACTACGAGCAGTACTTC. The entire variable domain, with the rest obtained from reference TRBV18 and TRBJ2-7, is as follows: NAGVMQNPRHLVRRRGQEARLRCSPMKGHSHVYWYRQLPEEGLKFMVYLQKENIIDESGMPKERFSAEFPKEGPSILRIQQVVRGDSAAYFCASSPRGDYEQYFGPGTRLTVT.

The J gene is TRBJ2-7, the V gene TRBV29-1, with 8 bases aligning to TRBD2. This CDR3 spans 13 amino acids. Germline values: CDR1 SQVTM, CDR2 ANQGSEA. The J segment lost 3 bases and the V segment lost 4 bases, leaving 5 bases of the junction unmatched. The CDR3 loop is CSVAQAGGYEQYF. As DNA, the CDR3 is TGCAGCGTTGCTCAGGCGGGGGGCTACGAGCAGTACTTC.

The rearrangement links TRBV18 to TRBJ1-1; the D is unclear. CDR1 is KGHSH, CDR2 LQKENI, per germline. The CDR3 extends over 13 amino acids. V was clipped by 7 bases and J by 0 bases, with 9 bases between them. In DNA, the CDR3 is TGTGCCAGCTTGTTGCAGATGAACACTGAAGCTTTCTTT. Its translation is CASLLQMNTEAFF. Supplemented by reference TRBV18 and TRBJ1-1, the full variable domain reads NAGVMQNPRHLVRRRGQEARLRCSPMKGHSHVYWYRQLPEEGLKFMVYLQKENIIDESGMPKERFSAEFPKEGPSILRIQQVVRGDSAAYFCASLLQMNTEAFFGQGTRLTVV.

This clone has only one observation. The V call is TRBV7-8, the J call TRBJ1-2; 8 bases map to TRBD1. The germline V gene has CDR1 SGHVS and CDR2 FQNEAQ. Losses at the gene ends were 5 bases for V and 0 bases for J; bases not matched to a gene: 8. The CDR3 is 16 residues long. The CDR3 coding sequence is TGTGCCAGCAGCCCTGGGACAGGCTCTACTAACTATGGCTACACCTTC. This encodes CASSPGTGSTNYGYTF.

The rearrangement joins TRBV7-8 to TRBJ1-5; 11 nucleotides agree with TRBD1. V shed 5 bases, J shed 4 bases, and the junction held 4 bases outside the gene matches. The germline gives CDR1 SGHVS, CDR2 FQNEAQ. This CDR3 contains 15 residues. The CDR3 is CASSRGTGGNQPQHF. CDR3 bases: TGTGCCAGCAGCCGGGGGACAGGGGGGAATCAGCCCCAGCATTTT.

The sample holds one count of this clone. The CDR3 coding sequence is TGTGCCAGCAGCTTGGGACGGCTCTCGGCGGGTCTGGACAATGAGCAGTTCTTC. It is translated as CASSLGRLSAGLDNEQFF. The chain recombines TRBV5-4 with TRBJ2-1; possible D gene TRBD2, 5 bases. V was trimmed by 0 bases and J by 5 bases, leaving 21 bases between them. This CDR3 has 18 amino acids. The germline gives CDR1 SGHNT, CDR2 YYREEE (reference sequence).

This clone occurred once. The chain links TRBV7-8 to TRBJ2-1; 10 bases align to TRBD2. Unmatched junction bases numbered 8, after V lost 4 bases and J lost 2 bases. The CDR3 consists of 17 residues. Germline V CDR1 and CDR2: SGHVS, FQNEAQ. For the CDR3, the DNA is TGTGCCAGCAGCTCCAGGACTAGCGGTTTACCCTACAATGAGCAGTTCTTC. This gives the protein CASSSRTSGLPYNEQFF.

The chain carries TRBV5-1 and TRBJ2-5; TRBD1 matches 10 bases. Unmatched junction bases numbered 12, after V lost 3 bases and J lost 4 bases. Looked up from germline, CDR1 is SGHRS and CDR2 is YFSETQ. CDR3 size: 17 residues. The CDR3 bases are TGCGCCAGCAGCTCTCTGGGGACAGGGGTGGCCGCAGAGACCCAGTACTTC. Residues: CASSSLGTGVAAETQYF. Full variable domain (remainder filled in from reference TRBV5-1 and TRBJ2-5): KAGVTQTPRYLIKTRGQQVTLSCSPISGHRSVSWYQQTPGQGLQFLFEYFSETQRNKGNFPGRFSGRQFSNSRSEMNVSTLELGDSALYLCASSSLGTGVAAETQYFGPGTRLLVL.

The chain uses TRBV7-9 and TRBJ1-2, with a tentative D call TRBD1 (6 bases). CDR3 size: 15 residues. CDR1 and CDR2 from the germline V gene are SEHNR and FQNEAQ (reference sequence). Trimming took off 7 bases at V and 3 bases at J, with 18 bases between the two ends. CDR3 nucleotides: TGTGCCAGCACCAGTACAGGGATTCGAGACTATGGCTACACCTTC. Amino acids: CASTSTGIRDYGYTF.

V and J are TRBV9 and TRBJ1-2, with D possibly matching TRBD1 (5 bases). The CDR3 contains 14 residues. With 0 bases removed from V and 7 bases from J, the gap between germline ends came to 13 bases. From germline, CDR1 is SGDLS and CDR2 YYNGEE. CDR3 protein: CASSVDAGGFGYTF. In DNA form, the CDR3 reads TGTGCCAGCAGCGTAGATGCGGGGGGATTTGGCTACACCTTC.

The chain combines TRBV5-4 with TRBJ2-5; TRBD2 matches 9 bases. This CDR3 spans 15 amino acids. The ends lost 0 bases at V and 4 bases at J; junction bases unmatched: 4. Germline lookup yields CDR1 SGHNT and CDR2 YYREEE (reference sequence). CDR3 region: CASSLGGLAPETQYF. CDR3 DNA: TGTGCCAGCAGCTTGGGGGGACTAGCCCCAGAGACCCAGTACTTC. The complete variable domain, with remaining parts taken from reference TRBV5-4 and TRBJ2-5, reads ETGVTQSPTHLIKTRGQQVTLRCSSQSGHNTVSWYQQALGQGPQFIFQYYREEENGRGNFPPRFSGLQFPNYSSELNVNALELDDSALYLCASSLGGLAPETQYFGPGTRLLVL.

The chain uses TRBV7-8 and TRBJ1-4, with 7 bases fitting TRBD1. Germline CDR1 SGHVS, CDR2 FQNEAQ. The CDR3 covers 16 residues. With V trimmed by 4 bases and J by 7 bases, 12 bases remained unmatched. Written as DNA, the CDR3 is TGTGCCAGCAGCTCAGCCGCCCCGCAGGGGGTTGAAAAACTGTTTTTT. It specifies CASSSAAPQGVEKLFF.

This sequence joins TRBV18 and TRBJ2-7; tentatively, D is TRBD1 (6 bases). The V gene's germline CDR1 is KGHSH and CDR2 LQKENI. The CDR3 is 15 amino acids. V lost 3 bases and J lost 3, with 15 bases in between. CDR3 nucleotide sequence: TGTGCCAGCTCACCCCGGGACATCGATCTCTACGAGCAGTACTTC. It translates to CASSPRDIDLYEQYF.

The genes are TRBV6-5 and TRBJ1-1; no definite D call. Germline values: CDR1 MNHEY, CDR2 SVGAGI. V lost 6 bases and J lost 10, with 12 bases in between. The CDR3 spans 11 residues. CDR3 loop: CASRTIEGAFF. The CDR3 DNA is TGTGCCAGCAGAACAATAGAGGGAGCTTTCTTT.

V is TRBV2 and J is TRBJ1-5; the D gene is possibly TRBD1 (6 bases). CDR1 and CDR2 (germline): SNHLY, FYNNEI. There are 15 residues in the CDR3. V was clipped by 6 bases and J by 7 bases, with 19 bases between them. CDR3 protein: CASRPDRRGVQPQHF. For the CDR3, the DNA is TGTGCCAGCAGGCCTGACAGGCGAGGGGTGCAGCCCCAGCATTTT.

V gene TRBV28 combines with J gene TRBJ2-1; 10 bases are a match to TRBD2. The CDR3 is 16 residues long. V lost 9 bases, J lost 0 bases, and 8 bases stayed unmatched. CDR1 MDHEN and CDR2 SYDVKM come from the germline V gene. CDR3 amino acids: CASPNGLADSYNEQFF. DNA of the CDR3: TGTGCCAGTCCTAACGGACTAGCGGACTCCTACAATGAGCAGTTCTTC.

This clone was observed once. The V gene is TRBV5-5, the J gene TRBJ1-1; D unclear. Trimming removed 1 base at V and 6 bases at J, with 16 bases between. Germline values: CDR1 SGHKS, CDR2 YYEKEE (reference sequence). This CDR3 region has 15 residues. The CDR3 is CASSLTGSRSAEAFF. As DNA, the CDR3 is TGTGCCAGCAGCTTGACTGGGAGCAGGTCAGCTGAAGCTTTCTTT.

The gene calls are TRBV6-1 and TRBJ1-1; D is uncertain. The CDR3 consists of 14 residues. Per germline, CDR1 MNHNS and CDR2 SASEGT. Between the trimmed V and J ends, which lost 3 bases and 1 base, there was a span of 9 bases. The CDR3 sequence is CASSEVPGNTEAFF. Here the CDR3 DNA reads TGTGCCAGCAGTGAGGTACCGGGGAACACTGAAGCTTTCTTT.

V is TRBV19 and J is TRBJ1-2; D is perhaps TRBD1 (6 bases). The CDR3 runs to 14 residues. CDR1 and CDR2 from the germline V gene are LNHDA and SQIVND (reference sequence). The V end was cut by 3 bases, the J end by 4 bases, with 12 bases between. The CDR3 loop is CASSIPGQTYGYTF. As DNA, the CDR3 is TGTGCCAGTAGTATCCCGGGACAAACCTATGGCTACACCTTC.

The rearrangement joins TRBV5-6 to TRBJ1-3, with a weak D call TRBD1 (5 bases). V was trimmed by 3 bases and J by 0 bases, leaving 16 bases between them. This CDR3 region has 17 residues. Germline assignment: CDR1 SGHDT and CDR2 YYEEEE. CDR3 sequence reads: CASSSGLLSVSGNTIYF. CDR3 DNA: TGTGCCAGCAGCTCGGGACTTCTTTCCGTCTCTGGAAACACCATATATTTT. Full variable domain (missing parts from reference TRBV5-6 and TRBJ1-3): DAGVTQSPTHLIKTRGQQVTLRCSPKSGHDTVSWYQQALGQGPQFIFQYYEEEERQRGNFPDRFSGHQFPNYSSELNVNALLLGDSALYLCASSSGLLSVSGNTIYFGEGSWLTVV.

This clone was found once. The rearrangement joins TRBV10-3 to TRBJ1-3; no clear D gene. CDR3 length: 17 amino acids. CDR1 and CDR2 from the germline V gene are ENHRY and SYGVKD. With 5 bases removed from V and 4 bases from J, the gap between germline ends came to 21 bases. The CDR3, as DNA: TGTGCCATCAGTAGTGCTGGGCAGCTCTTCTCGGGAAACACCATATATTTT. Translating gives CAISSAGQLFSGNTIYF.